The sequence of this T cell receptor beta chain was determined in a study of beta chain features in type 1 diabetes. Study-wide background: Healthy donors resembled patients in age, gender and cell yields.

Trimming removed 8 bases from V and 5 bases from J, with 15 bases in between. The CDR3 spans 14 residues. CDR1 and CDR2 (germline): KGHSH, LQKENI. This clone has a handful of counts. The entirety of the isolated RNA underwent reverse transcription, so expressed TCRB transcripts were sequenced. The protocol was immunoSEQ multiplex PCR, while the TCRdb copy is restricted to in-frame clones and leaves out a portion. The sample has about 620,000 clones; 15% to 18% are singletons. This chain uses TRBV18 with TRBJ1-4; D is perhaps TRBD1 (5 bases). This sequence originates from a young man in good health. Sequences were obtained from naive CD4+ T cells from blood. The DNA for the CDR3 is TGTGCCAGCAGCCCGGGACTGAGAAATGAAAAACTGTTTTTT. It is translated as CASSPGLRNEKLFF.